Below are 29 T cell receptor beta chains sequenced from a single sample in a study of T-cell memory formation after mild COVID-19. TCRdb processed the 5' RACE reads anew with MiXCR; each CDR3 protein has one entry. The profile shows roughly 250,000 distinct CDR3 sequences, about 17% of them singletons. The sequencing input was PBMCs or a T cell subset sorted from them (not recorded which). These receptors were taken from a man younger than 35 who had mild COVID-19 (a few samples of this study predate the infection). Cell type and time point are not known.

This clonotype was detected a few times. The gene calls are TRBV12-3 or TRBV12-4 and TRBJ1-3, with D hard to call. V lost 6 bases and J lost 4, with 7 bases in between. There are 12 residues in the CDR3. The chain's CDR3 is CASRSSGNTIYF. The DNA of the CDR3 is TGTGCCAGCAGATCGTCAGGAAACACCATATATTTT.

The V call is TRBV7-2, the J call TRBJ1-4; D might be TRBD1 (5 bases). The CDR3 sequence is 14 residues long. Trimming cost V 2 bases and J 8 bases, with 12 bases left between them. Germline V gives CDR1 SGHTA, CDR2 FQGNSA. The CDR3 DNA reads as TGTGCCAGCAGCTTATACACAAGGGGCGAAAAACTGTTTTTT. Protein product: CASSLYTRGEKLFF.

CDR3 loop: CSARLAGGGTSAQYF. Here the CDR3 DNA reads TGCAGTGCGCGACTAGCGGGGGGCGGAACTTCGGCCCAGTACTTC. This sequence joins TRBV20-1 and TRBJ2-5, with 13 bases aligning to TRBD2. Germline values: CDR1 DFQATT, CDR2 SNEGSKA (reference sequence). The V segment lost 6 bases and the J segment 9 bases; nucleotides outside the gene matches: 13. CDR3 size: 15 residues.

This clonotype has more than one count but fewer than ten. Sequence at one end of the junction differs from germline and may be a read error. CDR3 bases: TGTGCTAGCAGCTTAGGAGCGGGGGGCCGTGGGGAGACCCAGTACTTC. Encoded protein: CASSLGAGGRGETQYF. The chain carries TRBV7-7 and TRBJ2-5, with 9 bases identical to TRBD2. This CDR3 spans 16 amino acids. Germline loops: CDR1 SSHAT, CDR2 FNYEAQ (reference sequence). The full variable domain, in which reference TRBV7-7 and TRBJ2-5 provide the parts outside the CDR3, is GAGVSQSPRYKVTKRGQDVTLRCDPISSHATLYWYQQALGQGPEFLTYFNYEAQPDKSGLPSDRFSAERPEGSISTLTIQRTEQRDSAMYRCASSLGAGGRGETQYFGPGTRLLVL.

The gene calls are TRBV5-1 and TRBJ2-3; 8 bases align to TRBD1. The CDR3 is made up of 16 amino acids. Germline lookup yields CDR1 SGHRS and CDR2 YFSETQ. V lost 4 bases and J lost 2; bases outside the gene matches: 9. The CDR3 spells CASSRRTGGTTDTQYF. CDR3 DNA: TGCGCCAGCAGCCGACGCACAGGGGGAACCACAGATACGCAGTATTTT.

This clonotype occurred a few times. The V and J genes are TRBV6-5 and TRBJ1-6; TRBD1 matches 11 bases. Losses at the gene ends were 2 bases for V and 3 bases for J; bases not matched to a gene: 0. This CDR3 is built from 16 residues. Germline CDR1 reads MNHEY; CDR2 reads SVGAGI. CDR3 nucleotides: TGTGCCAGCAGTTACGGGACAGGGGGCTATAATTCACCCCTCCACTTT. Amino acids: CASSYGTGGYNSPLHF.

The chain recombines TRBV15 with TRBJ2-1; TRBD2 aligns across 9 bases. Germline CDR1 LNHNV, CDR2 YYDKDF (reference sequence). This CDR3 is built from 16 residues. Trimming removed 4 bases from V and 0 bases from J; junction bases left unmatched: 4. In DNA, the CDR3 is TGTGCCACCAGCACCCCTAGCGGGGTCTCCTACAATGAGCAGTTCTTC. Protein product: CATSTPSGVSYNEQFF.

This clonotype was counted a few times. The chain combines TRBV7-9 with TRBJ1-1; TRBD1 matches 7 bases. Germline CDR1 is SEHNR and CDR2 is FQNEAQ (reference sequence). V shed 3 bases, J shed 5 bases, and the junction held 6 bases outside the gene matches. This CDR3 spans 14 amino acids. The DNA for the CDR3 is TGTGCCAGCAGCTTCGGACAGGTTGAGACTGAAGCTTTCTTT. Its protein is CASSFGQVETEAFF.

This clonotype occurred a few times. This rearrangement joins TRBV9 to TRBJ1-2; D is undetermined. Germline-derived CDR1 and CDR2 are SGDLS and YYNGEE. Deletions cut 0 bases from V and 0 bases from J, with 9 bases between. The CDR3 has 15 amino acids. The CDR3 region has the DNA TGTGCCAGCAGCGTAGGGGCGACTACTAACTATGGCTACACCTTC. It yields the protein CASSVGATTNYGYTF.

This sequence joins TRBV19 and TRBJ2-3; perhaps D is TRBD1 or TRBD2 (6 bases each). V was clipped by 7 bases and J by 5 bases, with 22 bases between them. Germline V CDR1 and CDR2: LNHDA, SQIVND (reference sequence). The CDR3 sequence is 16 residues long. The CDR3 sequence: CASTRRGRDSLDTQYF. The CDR3, as DNA: TGTGCCAGTACCCGACGGGGGCGAGATTCCCTAGATACGCAGTATTTT.

V is TRBV12-3 or TRBV12-4 and J is TRBJ2-5; no clear D. V shed 3 bases and J shed 2 bases, with 10 bases lying between them. This CDR3 has 14 residues. CDR3 sequence reads: CASSLNAAQETQYF. The CDR3 bases are TGTGCCAGCAGTTTGAACGCGGCACAAGAGACCCAGTACTTC.

This rearrangement joins TRBV7-9 to TRBJ2-1; D is undetermined. CDR3 length equals 12 residues. Trimming took 6 bases from V and 8 from J, leaving 11 bases between them. Germline assignment: CDR1 SEHNR and CDR2 FQNEAQ (reference sequence). DNA for the CDR3: TGTGCCAGCAGTCGTGTCAGCGATGAGCAGTTCTTC. This sequence encodes CASSRVSDEQFF.

The rearrangement uses TRBV24-1 and TRBJ2-1; D gene uncertain. This CDR3 spans 12 amino acids. V was clipped by 5 bases and J by 9 bases, with 10 bases between them. Germline V gene lookup returns CDR1 KGHDR and CDR2 SFDVKD. This CDR3 reads CATSGEVGEQFF. Written as DNA, the CDR3 is TGTGCCACCAGTGGTGAGGTCGGTGAGCAGTTCTTC.

The chain uses TRBV20-1 and TRBJ2-1, with a weak D call TRBD2 (5 bases). This CDR3 has 14 residues. Per the germline V gene, CDR1 is DFQATT and CDR2 is SNEGSKA (reference sequence). CDR3 in DNA: TGCAGCGCGCTACTAGTGCGGTCCTCGGGTGAGCAGTTCTTC. This translates into CSALLVRSSGEQFF.

This clonotype was observed a few times. This chain joins TRBV20-1 and TRBJ2-3; no firm D call. CDR1 and CDR2 (germline): DFQATT, SNEGSKA (reference sequence). With 3 bases removed from V and 2 bases from J, the gap between germline ends came to 6 bases. This CDR3 contains 12 residues. In DNA, the CDR3 is TGCAGTGCTAGCCCCACCACAGATACGCAGTATTTT. It encodes CSASPTTDTQYF.

Remarks on this clonotype: A much more abundant neighbour one base away suggests this may be a read error. This chain connects TRBV7-2 to TRBJ2-5; 8 positions agree with TRBD1. The CDR3 runs 14 residues. V dropped 3 bases and J dropped 1; count of bases not matched to a gene: 1. Germline CDR1 is SGHTA and CDR2 is FQGNSA. CDR3 in amino acids: CASSFQGAQETQYF. CDR3 sequence (DNA): TGTGCCAGCAGCTTCCAGGGGGCCCAAGAGACCCAGTACTTC.

Note on this clonotype: One base away lies a much larger clone, so this may be a sequencing read error. The J gene is TRBJ2-2, the V gene TRBV20-1; TRBD1 matches at 9 bases. The CDR3 covers 17 residues. Germline loops: CDR1 DFQATT, CDR2 SNEGSKA (reference sequence). V dropped 3 bases and J dropped 1; count of bases not matched to a gene: 9. DNA of the CDR3: TGCAGTGCTAGGGCCGGGACAGGGTGCTGGAACACCGGGGAGCTGTTTTTT. Its translation is CSARAGTGCWNTGELFF.

This clonotype was picked up many times. This chain connects TRBV7-3 to TRBJ2-1, with 11 bases lining up with TRBD2. Germline values: CDR1 SGHTA, CDR2 FQGTGA. The CDR3 is 15 amino acids. Trimming cost V 4 bases and J 9 bases; bases outside gene matches: 8. Here the CDR3 DNA reads TGTGCCAGCAGCTCTTTAGCGGGGGGGCCCGCTGAGCAGTTCTTC. It codes for CASSSLAGGPAEQFF. Full variable domain (outside the CDR3, taken from reference TRBV7-3 and TRBJ2-1): GAGVSQTPSNKVTEKGKYVELRCDPISGHTALYWYRQSLGQGPEFLIYFQGTGAADDSGLPNDRFFAVRPEGSVSTLKIQRTERGDSAVYLCASSSLAGGPAEQFFGPGTRLTVL.

The genes are TRBV7-3 and TRBJ2-2, with 11 nucleotides matching TRBD1. The CDR3 is 15 amino acids. Germline CDR1 reads SGHTA; CDR2 reads FQGTGA. V lost 5 bases, J lost 6 bases, and 5 bases stayed unmatched. DNA of the CDR3: TGTGCCAGCAGCCTCGGACAGGGGGCGGCCGGGGAGCTGTTTTTT. It specifies CASSLGQGAAGELFF.

This clonotype was recorded a few times. The chain has TRBV4-1 and TRBJ2-2, with D hard to call. The germline V and J ends were trimmed by 0 bases and 1 base, with 12 bases remaining between them. The CDR3 is 17 residues long. Germline V gene lookup returns CDR1 MGHRA and CDR2 YSYEKL. The CDR3 DNA reads as TGCGCCAGCAGCCAAGATAAAGAGCGACTGAACACCGGGGAGCTGTTTTTT. It encodes CASSQDKERLNTGELFF.

The V call is TRBV23-1, the J call TRBJ2-7; TRBD1 aligns across 8 bases. TRBV23-1 is labeled an ORF, and its function is uncertain. The length of the CDR3 is 15 residues. V was clipped by 5 bases and J by 5 bases; unmatched bases: 11. The DNA of the CDR3 is TGCGCCAGCAGTGTCTATACTAGACAGGGGAACGAGCAGTACTTC. Translated, it gives CASSVYTRQGNEQYF.

This clonotype was seen only a few times. The chain carries TRBV4-1 and TRBJ1-6; D is undetermined. The CDR3 has 15 amino acids. Between the trimmed V and J ends, which lost 0 bases and 10 bases, there was a span of 13 bases. Germline assignment: CDR1 MGHRA and CDR2 YSYEKL. CDR3 sequence reads: CASSQEVTADSPLHF. CDR3 sequence (DNA): TGCGCCAGCAGCCAAGAAGTCACAGCCGACTCACCCCTCCACTTT.

There are many counts of this clonotype. This chain uses TRBV7-2 with TRBJ1-2; TRBD1 agrees at 7 bases. Germline assignment: CDR1 SGHTA and CDR2 FQGNSA. This CDR3 has 13 residues. V lost 3 bases and J lost 8; bases outside the gene matches: 6. The CDR3 DNA follows: TGTGCCAGCAGCTTCCCATACAGGGGAGGCTACACCTTC. Protein: CASSFPYRGGYTF.

This clonotype was counted only a few times. V gene TRBV18 combines with J gene TRBJ1-5; 7 bases agree with TRBD1. The CDR3 is made up of 14 amino acids. The junction had 2 bases not matched to a gene; V was cut back by 3 bases and J by 3 bases. CDR1 is KGHSH and CDR2 is LQKENI in the germline V gene. CDR3 region: CASSPGQNNQPQHF. DNA for the CDR3: TGTGCCAGCTCACCGGGACAGAACAATCAGCCCCAGCATTTT. Filled out from reference TRBV18 and TRBJ1-5, the complete variable domain reads NAGVMQNPRHLVRRRGQEARLRCSPMKGHSHVYWYRQLPEEGLKFMVYLQKENIIDESGMPKERFSAEFPKEGPSILRIQQVVRGDSAAYFCASSPGQNNQPQHFGDGTRLSIL.

V gene TRBV7-3 combines with J gene TRBJ2-1; TRBD2 aligns across 15 bases. CDR3 length: 14 amino acids. CDR1 and CDR2 from the germline V gene are SGHTA and FQGTGA. V lost 5 bases to trimming and J lost 8 bases; unmatched junction nucleotides: 1. CDR3 nucleotides: TGTGCCAGCAGCCGGACTAGCGGGGGGGATGAGCAGTTCTTC. It specifies CASSRTSGGDEQFF.

This chain connects TRBV4-2 to TRBJ1-2; 9 bases line up with TRBD1. There are 16 residues in the CDR3. Trimming cost V 4 bases and J 1 base; bases outside gene matches: 7. The germline V gene has CDR1 LGHNA and CDR2 YNFKEQ. Written as DNA, the CDR3 is TGTGCCAGCAGCCGGTTCGGGACAGGGAGTAACTATGGCTACACCTTC. Residues: CASSRFGTGSNYGYTF.

This clonotype was seen a few times. This chain connects TRBV6-2 or TRBV6-3 to TRBJ2-5; 9 bases align to TRBD2. The CDR3 runs to 17 residues. Germline V CDR1 and CDR2: MNHEY, SVGEGT. V trimming: 0 bases; J trimming: 0 bases; junction bases outside the gene matches: 5. The CDR3: CASSYSRKRGDQETQYF. CDR3 DNA sequence: TGTGCCAGCAGTTACTCCAGGAAGCGGGGGGACCAAGAGACCCAGTACTTC.

The chain carries TRBV7-2 and TRBJ2-2; TRBD1 agrees at 9 bases. V gave up 3 bases and J gave up 7 bases; unmatched junction bases: 9. Germline V CDR1 and CDR2: SGHTA, FQGNSA. This CDR3 contains 16 residues. The CDR3 DNA reads TGTGCCAGCAGCTTGGAGGGACAGGGTGGAATCGGGGAGCTGTTTTTT. The encoded protein is CASSLEGQGGIGELFF.

This clonotype was counted ten times or more. The CDR3 region is CASSRDRVNTEAFF. The DNA of the CDR3 is TGTGCCAGCAGCAGGGACAGGGTGAACACTGAAGCTTTCTTT. The J gene is TRBJ1-1, the V gene TRBV11-2; 9 nucleotides line up with TRBD1. With V trimmed by 5 bases and J by 0 bases, 1 base remained unmatched. There are 14 residues in the CDR3. Germline assignment: CDR1 SGHAT and CDR2 FQNNGV.